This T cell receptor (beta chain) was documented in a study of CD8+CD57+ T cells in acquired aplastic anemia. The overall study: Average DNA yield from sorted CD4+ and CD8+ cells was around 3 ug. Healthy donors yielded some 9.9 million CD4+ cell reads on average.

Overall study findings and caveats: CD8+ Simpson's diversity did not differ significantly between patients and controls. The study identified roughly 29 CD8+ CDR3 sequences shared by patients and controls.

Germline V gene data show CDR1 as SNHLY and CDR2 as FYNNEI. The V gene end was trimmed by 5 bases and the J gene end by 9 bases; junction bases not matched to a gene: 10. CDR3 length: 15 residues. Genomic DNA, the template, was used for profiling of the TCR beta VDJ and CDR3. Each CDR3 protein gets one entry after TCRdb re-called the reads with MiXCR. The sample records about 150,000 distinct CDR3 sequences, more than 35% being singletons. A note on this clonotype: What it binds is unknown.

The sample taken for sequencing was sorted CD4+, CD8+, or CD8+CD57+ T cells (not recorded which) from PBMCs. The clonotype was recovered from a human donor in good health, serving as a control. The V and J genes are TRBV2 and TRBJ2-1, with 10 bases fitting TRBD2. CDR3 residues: CASSLSSGSFGEQFF. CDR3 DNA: TGTGCCAGCAGTTTATCTAGCGGGAGTTTCGGTGAGCAGTTCTTC.